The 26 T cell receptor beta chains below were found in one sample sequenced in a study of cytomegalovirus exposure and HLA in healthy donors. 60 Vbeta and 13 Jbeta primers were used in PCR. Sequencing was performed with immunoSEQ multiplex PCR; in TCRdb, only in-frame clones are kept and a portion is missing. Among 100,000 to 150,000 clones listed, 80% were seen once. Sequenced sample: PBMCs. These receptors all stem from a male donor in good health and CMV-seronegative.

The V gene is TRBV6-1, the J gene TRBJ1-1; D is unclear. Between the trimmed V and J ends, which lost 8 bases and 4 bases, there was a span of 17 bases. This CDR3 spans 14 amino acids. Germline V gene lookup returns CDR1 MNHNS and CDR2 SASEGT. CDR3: CASQSTLISTEAFF. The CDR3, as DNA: TGTGCCAGCCAAAGTACCCTAATTTCCACTGAAGCTTTCTTT.

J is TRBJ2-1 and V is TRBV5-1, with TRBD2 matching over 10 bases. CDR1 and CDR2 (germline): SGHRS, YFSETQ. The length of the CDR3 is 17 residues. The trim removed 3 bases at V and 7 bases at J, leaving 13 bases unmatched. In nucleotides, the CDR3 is TGCGCCAGCAGCTCAGGGACAGGAGCGGGGGGGCTGAATGAGCAGTTCTTC. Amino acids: CASSSGTGAGGLNEQFF.

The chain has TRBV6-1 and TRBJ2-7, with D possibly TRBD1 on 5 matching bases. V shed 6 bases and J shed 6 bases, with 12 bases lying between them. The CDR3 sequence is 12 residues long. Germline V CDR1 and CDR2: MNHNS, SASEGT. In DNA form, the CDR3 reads TGTGCCAGCAGGAAACAGGAACGCGAGCAGTACTTC. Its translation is CASRKQEREQYF.

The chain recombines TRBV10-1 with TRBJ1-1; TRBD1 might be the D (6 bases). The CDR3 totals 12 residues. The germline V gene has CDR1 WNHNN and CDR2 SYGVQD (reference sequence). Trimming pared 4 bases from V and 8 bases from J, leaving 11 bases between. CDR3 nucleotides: TGCGCCAGCAGTGTAACAGGGCTAGAAGCTTTCTTT. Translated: CASSVTGLEAFF.

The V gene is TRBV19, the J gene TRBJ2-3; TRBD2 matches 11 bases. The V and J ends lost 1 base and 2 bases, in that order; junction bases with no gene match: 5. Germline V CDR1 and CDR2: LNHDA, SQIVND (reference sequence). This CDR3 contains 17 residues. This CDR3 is CASSIGLAGGFTDTQYF. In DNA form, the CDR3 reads TGTGCCAGTAGTATAGGCCTAGCGGGGGGATTCACAGATACGCAGTATTTT.

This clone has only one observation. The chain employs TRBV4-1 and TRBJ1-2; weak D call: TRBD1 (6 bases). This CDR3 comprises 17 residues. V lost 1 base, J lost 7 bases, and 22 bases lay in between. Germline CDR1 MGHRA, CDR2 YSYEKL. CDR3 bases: TGCGCCAGCAGCCAAGTTCCTCGGGCGGGGGCTGGGGTTGGCTACACCTTC. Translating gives CASSQVPRAGAGVGYTF.

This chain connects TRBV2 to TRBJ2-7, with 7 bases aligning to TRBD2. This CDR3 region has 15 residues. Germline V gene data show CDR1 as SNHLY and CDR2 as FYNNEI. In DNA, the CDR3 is TGTGTCTCACACCGAAGGGGCGGGAGCGCCTACGAGCAGTACTTC. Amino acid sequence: CVSHRRGGSAYEQYF. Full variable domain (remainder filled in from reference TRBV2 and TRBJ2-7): EPEVTQTPSHQVTQMGQEVILRCVPISNHLYFYWYRQILGQKVEFLVSFYNNEISEKSEIFDDQFSVERPDGSNFTLKIRSTKLEDSAMYFCVSHRRGGSAYEQYFGPGTRLTVT.

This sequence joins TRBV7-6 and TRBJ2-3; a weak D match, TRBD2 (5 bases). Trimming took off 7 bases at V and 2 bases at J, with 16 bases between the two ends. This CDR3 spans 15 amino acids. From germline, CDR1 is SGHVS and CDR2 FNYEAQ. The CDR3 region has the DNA TGTGCCAGCACCATTAGTTGGAGGCTCACAGATACGCAGTATTTT. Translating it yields CASTISWRLTDTQYF.

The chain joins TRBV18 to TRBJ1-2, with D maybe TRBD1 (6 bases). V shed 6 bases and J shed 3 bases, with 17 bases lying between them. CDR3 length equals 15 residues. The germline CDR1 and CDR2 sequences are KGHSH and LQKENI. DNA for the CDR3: TGTGCCAGCTCGCCCCAGGGGAGCAGGGACTATGGCTACACCTTC. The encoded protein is CASSPQGSRDYGYTF.

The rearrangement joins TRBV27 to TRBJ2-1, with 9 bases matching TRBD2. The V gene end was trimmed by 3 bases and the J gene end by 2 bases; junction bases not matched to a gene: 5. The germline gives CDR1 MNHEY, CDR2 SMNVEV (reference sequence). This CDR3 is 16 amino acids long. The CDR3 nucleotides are TGTGCCAGCAGTTTGTGGGCGGGGGGGGCCTACAATGAGCAGTTCTTC. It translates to CASSLWAGGAYNEQFF.

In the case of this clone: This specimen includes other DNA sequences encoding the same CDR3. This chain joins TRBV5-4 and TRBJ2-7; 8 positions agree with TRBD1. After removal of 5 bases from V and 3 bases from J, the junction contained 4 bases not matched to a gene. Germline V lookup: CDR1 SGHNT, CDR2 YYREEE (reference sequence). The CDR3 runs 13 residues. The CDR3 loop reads CASSATGGYEQYF. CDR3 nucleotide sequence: TGTGCCAGCAGTGCTACAGGGGGCTACGAGCAGTACTTC.

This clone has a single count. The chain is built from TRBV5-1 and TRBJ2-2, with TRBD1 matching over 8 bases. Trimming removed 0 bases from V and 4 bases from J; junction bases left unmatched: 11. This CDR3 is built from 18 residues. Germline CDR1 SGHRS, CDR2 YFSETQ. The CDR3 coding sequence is TGCGCCAGCAGCTTGGACCTCCTCAGGGGGCTCAGCACCGGGGAGCTGTTTTTT. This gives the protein CASSLDLLRGLSTGELFF.

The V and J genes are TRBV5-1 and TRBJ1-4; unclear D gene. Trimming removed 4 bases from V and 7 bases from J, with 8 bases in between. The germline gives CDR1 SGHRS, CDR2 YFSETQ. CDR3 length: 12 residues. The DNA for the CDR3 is TGCGCCAGCAGCAGGAGTTTTGAAAAACTGTTTTTT. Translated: CASSRSFEKLFF.

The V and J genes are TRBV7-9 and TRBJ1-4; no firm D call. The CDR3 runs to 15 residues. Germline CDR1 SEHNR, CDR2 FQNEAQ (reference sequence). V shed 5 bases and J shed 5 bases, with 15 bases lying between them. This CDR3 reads CASSVGYSGNEKLFF. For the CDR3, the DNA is TGTGCCAGCAGCGTTGGTTACAGTGGAAATGAAAAACTGTTTTTT.

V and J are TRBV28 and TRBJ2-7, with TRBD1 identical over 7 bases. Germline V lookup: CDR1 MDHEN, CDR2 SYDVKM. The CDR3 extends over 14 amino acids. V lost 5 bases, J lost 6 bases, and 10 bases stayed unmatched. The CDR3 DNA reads TGTGCCAGCAGTCTCCGACAGGGTTCGAGCGAGCAGTACTTC. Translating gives CASSLRQGSSEQYF.

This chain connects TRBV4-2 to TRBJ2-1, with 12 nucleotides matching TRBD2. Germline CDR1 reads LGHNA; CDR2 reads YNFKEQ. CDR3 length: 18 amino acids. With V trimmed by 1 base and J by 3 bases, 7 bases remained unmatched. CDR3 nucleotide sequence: TGTGCCAGCAGCCAAGTAACTAGCGGGGGGAAAGTCTACAATGAGCAGTTCTTC. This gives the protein CASSQVTSGGKVYNEQFF.

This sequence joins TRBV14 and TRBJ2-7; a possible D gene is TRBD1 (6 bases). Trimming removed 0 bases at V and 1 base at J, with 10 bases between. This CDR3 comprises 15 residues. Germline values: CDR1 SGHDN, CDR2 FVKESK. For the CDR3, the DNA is TGTGCCAGCAGCCAAGAAGGGCAGGGGTCCTACGAGCAGTACTTC. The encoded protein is CASSQEGQGSYEQYF.

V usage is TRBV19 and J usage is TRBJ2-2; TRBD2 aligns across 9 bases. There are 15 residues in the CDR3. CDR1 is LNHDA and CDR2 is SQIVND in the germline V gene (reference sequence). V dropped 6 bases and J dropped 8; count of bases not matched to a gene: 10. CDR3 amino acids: CASSLSGRNGGELFF. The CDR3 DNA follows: TGTGCCAGTAGCCTAAGCGGGAGGAATGGGGGGGAGCTGTTTTTT.

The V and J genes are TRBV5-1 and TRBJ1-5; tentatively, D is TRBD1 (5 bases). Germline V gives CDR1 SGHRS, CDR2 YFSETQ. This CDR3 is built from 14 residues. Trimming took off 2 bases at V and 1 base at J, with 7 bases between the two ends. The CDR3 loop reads CASSFRESNQPQHF. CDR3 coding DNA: TGCGCCAGCAGCTTCAGGGAAAGCAATCAGCCCCAGCATTTT.

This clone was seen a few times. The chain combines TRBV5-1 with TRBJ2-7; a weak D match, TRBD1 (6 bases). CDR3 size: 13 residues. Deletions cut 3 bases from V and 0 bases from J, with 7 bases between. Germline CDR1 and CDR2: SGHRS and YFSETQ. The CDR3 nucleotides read TGCGCCAGCAGCTGGGACATCTCCTACGAGCAGTACTTC. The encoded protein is CASSWDISYEQYF.

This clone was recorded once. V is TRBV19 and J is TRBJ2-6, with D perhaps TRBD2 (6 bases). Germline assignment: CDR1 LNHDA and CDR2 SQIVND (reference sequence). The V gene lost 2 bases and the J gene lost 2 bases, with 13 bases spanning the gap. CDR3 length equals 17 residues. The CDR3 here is CASSINQAGPGANVLTF. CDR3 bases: TGTGCCAGTAGTATAAACCAGGCGGGGCCTGGGGCCAACGTCCTGACTTTC.

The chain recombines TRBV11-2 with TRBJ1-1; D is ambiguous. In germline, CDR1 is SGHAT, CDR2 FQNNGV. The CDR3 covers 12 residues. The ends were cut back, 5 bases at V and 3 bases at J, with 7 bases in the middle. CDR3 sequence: CASSQSYTEAFF. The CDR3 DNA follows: TGTGCCAGCAGCCAAAGCTACACTGAAGCTTTCTTT.

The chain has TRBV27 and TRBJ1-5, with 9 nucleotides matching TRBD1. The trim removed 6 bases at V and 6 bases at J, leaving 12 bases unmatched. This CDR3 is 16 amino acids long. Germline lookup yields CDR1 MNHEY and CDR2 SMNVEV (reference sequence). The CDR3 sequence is CASSPRDRALFQPQHF. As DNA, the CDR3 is TGTGCCAGCAGCCCCCGGGACAGGGCCCTTTTTCAGCCCCAGCATTTT.

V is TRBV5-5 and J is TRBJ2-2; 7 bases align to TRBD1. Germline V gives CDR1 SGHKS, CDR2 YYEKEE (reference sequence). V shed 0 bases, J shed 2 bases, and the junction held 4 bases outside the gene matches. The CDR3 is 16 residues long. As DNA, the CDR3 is TGTGCCAGCAGCTTGGTCTCAGGGGGAAACACCGGGGAGCTGTTTTTT. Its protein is CASSLVSGGNTGELFF.

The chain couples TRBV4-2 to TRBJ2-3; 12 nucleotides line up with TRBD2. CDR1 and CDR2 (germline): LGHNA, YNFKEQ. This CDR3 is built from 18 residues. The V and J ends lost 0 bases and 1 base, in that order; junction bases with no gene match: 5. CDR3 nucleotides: TGTGCCAGCAGCCAAGAACTAGCGGGGGGCCAACGCACAGATACGCAGTATTTT. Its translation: CASSQELAGGQRTDTQYF.

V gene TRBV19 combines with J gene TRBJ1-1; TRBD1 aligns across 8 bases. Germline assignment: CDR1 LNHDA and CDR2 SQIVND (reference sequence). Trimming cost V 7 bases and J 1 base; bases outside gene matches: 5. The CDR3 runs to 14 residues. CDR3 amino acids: CASTPDRGNTEAFF. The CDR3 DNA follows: TGTGCCAGTACCCCCGACAGGGGGAACACTGAAGCTTTCTTT.